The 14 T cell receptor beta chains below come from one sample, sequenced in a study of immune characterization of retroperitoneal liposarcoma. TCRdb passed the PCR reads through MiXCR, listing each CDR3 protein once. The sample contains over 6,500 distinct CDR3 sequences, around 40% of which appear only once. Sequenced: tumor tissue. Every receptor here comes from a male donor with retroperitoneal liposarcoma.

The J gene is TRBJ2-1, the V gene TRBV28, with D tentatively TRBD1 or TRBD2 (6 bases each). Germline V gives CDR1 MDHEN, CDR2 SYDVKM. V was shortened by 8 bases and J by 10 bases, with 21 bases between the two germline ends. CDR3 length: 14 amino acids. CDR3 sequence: CASRYRMGGYEQFF. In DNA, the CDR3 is TGTGCCAGCCGCTACCGAATGGGGGGCTACGAGCAGTTCTTC. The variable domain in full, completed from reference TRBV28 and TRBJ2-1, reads DVKVTQSSRYLVKRTGEKVFLECVQDMDHENMFWYRQDPGLGLRLIYFSYDVKMKEKGDIPEGYSVSREKKERFSLILESASTNQTSMYLCASRYRMGGYEQFFGPGTRLTVL.

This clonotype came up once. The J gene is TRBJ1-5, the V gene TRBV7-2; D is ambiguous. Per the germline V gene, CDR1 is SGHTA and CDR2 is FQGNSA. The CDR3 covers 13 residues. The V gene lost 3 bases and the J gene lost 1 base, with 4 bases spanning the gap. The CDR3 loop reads CASSFSSNQPQHF. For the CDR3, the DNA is TGTGCCAGCAGCTTCTCAAGCAATCAGCCCCAGCATTTT.

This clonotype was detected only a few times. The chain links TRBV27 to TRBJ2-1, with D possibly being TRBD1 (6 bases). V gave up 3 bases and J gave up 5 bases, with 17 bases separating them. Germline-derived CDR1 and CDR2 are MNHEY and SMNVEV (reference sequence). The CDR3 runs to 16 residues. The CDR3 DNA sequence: TGTGCCAGCAGTTTCCTAATGAGGGGGTGGGACAATGAGCAGTTCTTC. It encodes CASSFLMRGWDNEQFF.

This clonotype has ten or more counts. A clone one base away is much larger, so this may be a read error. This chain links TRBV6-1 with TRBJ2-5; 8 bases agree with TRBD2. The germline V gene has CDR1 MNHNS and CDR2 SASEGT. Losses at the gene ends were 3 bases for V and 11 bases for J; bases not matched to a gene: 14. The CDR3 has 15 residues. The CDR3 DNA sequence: TGTGCCAGCAGTGAGCTGGGACTAGAGGGGGGTGAGCAGTACTTC. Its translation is CASSELGLEGGEQYF.

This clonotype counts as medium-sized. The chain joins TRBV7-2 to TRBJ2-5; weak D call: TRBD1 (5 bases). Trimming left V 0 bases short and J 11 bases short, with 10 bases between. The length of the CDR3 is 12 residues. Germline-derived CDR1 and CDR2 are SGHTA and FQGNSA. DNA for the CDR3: TGTGCCAGCAGCTTAGCGCAGGGTGAGCAGTACTTC. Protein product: CASSLAQGEQYF.

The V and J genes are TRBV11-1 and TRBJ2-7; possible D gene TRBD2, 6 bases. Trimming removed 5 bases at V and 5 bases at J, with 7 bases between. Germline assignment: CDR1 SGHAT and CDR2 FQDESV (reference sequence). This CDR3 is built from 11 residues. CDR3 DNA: TGTGCCAGCAGCAGGAGGGACGAGCAGTACTTC. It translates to CASSRRDEQYF.

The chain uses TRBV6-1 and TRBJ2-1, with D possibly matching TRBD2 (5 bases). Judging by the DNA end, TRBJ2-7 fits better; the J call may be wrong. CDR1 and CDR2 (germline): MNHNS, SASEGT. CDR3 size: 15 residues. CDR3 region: CASSLPHGMTYEQYF. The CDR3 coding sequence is TGTGCCAGCAGTCTTCCCCACGGGATGACCTACGAGCAGTACTTC.

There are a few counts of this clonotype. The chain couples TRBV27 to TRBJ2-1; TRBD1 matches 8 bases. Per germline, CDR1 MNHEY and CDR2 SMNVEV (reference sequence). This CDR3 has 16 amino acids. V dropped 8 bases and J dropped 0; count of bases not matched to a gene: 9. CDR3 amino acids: CASVITGGISYNEQFF. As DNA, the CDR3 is TGTGCCAGCGTAATAACAGGGGGTATCTCCTACAATGAGCAGTTCTTC.

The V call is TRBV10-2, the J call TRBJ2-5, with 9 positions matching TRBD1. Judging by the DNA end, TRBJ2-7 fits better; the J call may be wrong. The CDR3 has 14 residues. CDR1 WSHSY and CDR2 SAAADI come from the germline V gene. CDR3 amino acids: CASSGKGQGYEQYF. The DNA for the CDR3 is TGCGCCAGCAGTGGTAAGGGACAGGGATACGAGCAGTACTTC.

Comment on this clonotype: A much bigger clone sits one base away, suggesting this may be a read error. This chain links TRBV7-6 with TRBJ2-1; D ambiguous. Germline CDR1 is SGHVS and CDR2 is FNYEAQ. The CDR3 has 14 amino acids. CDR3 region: CASSFGFPAYELYF. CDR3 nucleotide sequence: TGTGCCAGCAGCTTCGGATTTCCCGCCTACGAGCTGTACTTC.

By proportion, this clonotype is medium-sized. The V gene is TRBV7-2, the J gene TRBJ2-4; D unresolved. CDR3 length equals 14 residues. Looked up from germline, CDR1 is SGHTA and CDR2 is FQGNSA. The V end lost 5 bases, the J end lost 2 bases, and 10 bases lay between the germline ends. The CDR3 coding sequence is TGTGCCAGCAGCAGTTCTAATTCCAAAAACATTCAGTACTTC. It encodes CASSSSNSKNIQYF.

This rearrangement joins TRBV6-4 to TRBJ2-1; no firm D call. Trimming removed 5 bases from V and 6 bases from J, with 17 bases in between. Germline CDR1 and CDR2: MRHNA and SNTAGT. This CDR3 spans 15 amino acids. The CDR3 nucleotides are TGTGCCAGCAGTCCCTCTTGGGTCTCGGGCAATGAGCAGTTCTTC. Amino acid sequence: CASSPSWVSGNEQFF.

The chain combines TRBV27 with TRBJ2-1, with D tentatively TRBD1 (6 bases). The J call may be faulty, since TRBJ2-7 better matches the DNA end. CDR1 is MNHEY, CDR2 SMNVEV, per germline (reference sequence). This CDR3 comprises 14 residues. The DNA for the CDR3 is TGTGCCAGCAGTTTCGGCAGGGGACACTACGAGCAGTACTTC. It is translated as CASSFGRGHYEQYF.

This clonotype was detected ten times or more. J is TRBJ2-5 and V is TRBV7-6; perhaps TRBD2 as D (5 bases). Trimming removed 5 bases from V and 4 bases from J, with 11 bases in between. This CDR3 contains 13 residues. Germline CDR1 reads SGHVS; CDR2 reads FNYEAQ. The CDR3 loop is CASSRTGSETQYF. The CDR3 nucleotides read TGTGCCAGCAGCAGGACGGGGTCAGAGACCCAGTACTTC.